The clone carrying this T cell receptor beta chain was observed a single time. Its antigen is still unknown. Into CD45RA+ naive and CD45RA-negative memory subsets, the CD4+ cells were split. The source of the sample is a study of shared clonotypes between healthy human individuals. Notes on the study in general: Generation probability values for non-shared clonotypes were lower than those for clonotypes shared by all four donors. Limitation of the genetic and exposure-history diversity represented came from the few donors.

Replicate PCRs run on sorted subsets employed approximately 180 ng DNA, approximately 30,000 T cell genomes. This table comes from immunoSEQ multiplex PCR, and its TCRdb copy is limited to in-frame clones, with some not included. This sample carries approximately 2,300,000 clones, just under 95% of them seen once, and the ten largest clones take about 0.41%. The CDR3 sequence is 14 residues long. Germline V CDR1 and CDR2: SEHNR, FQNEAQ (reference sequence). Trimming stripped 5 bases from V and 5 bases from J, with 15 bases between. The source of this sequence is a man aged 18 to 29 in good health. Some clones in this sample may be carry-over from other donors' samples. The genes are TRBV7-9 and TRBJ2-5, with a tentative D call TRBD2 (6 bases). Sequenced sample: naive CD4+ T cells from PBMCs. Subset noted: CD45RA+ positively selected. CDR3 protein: CASSPRAAGETQYF. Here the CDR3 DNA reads TGTGCCAGCAGCCCCAGGGCTGCGGGGGAGACCCAGTACTTC.